This TCR beta chain was obtained from a study of tumor-infiltrating lymphocytes in primary liver carcinoma. Across the study: Aged between 30 and 69 years, the patients were men and women.

The approximately 20-31 mg bulk tissue piece was not sorted before simultaneous RNA and DNA extraction. Subjects presented with primary liver carcinoma managed by surgical resection. Trimming shortened V by 8 bases and J by 9 bases, and 14 bases separated the two germline ends. This CDR3 has 12 amino acids. CDR1 is MDHEN, CDR2 SYDVKM, per germline. Priming with a constant-region primer yielded TCR beta cDNA from around 540 ng total RNA. Slightly modified ARM-PCR served as the procedure for the TCR beta libraries. These libraries came from three rounds of nested multiplex PCR. Researchers ran the first two PCR rounds for ten to eleven cycles each with TRBV1-TRBV30 forward primers and a C-beta reverse primer. TCRdb passed the multiplex PCR reads through MiXCR, listing each CDR3 protein once. The table includes 75,000 to 80,000 distinct CDR3 sequences, roughly 69% detected once. As concerns this clonotype: The antigen is undetermined. One base away lies a much larger clone, so this may be a sequencing read error.

The study, taken as a whole, reports: Tumor-adjacent and tumor-blood pairs shared less of their repertoires than tumor region pairs shared.

The V and J genes are TRBV28 and TRBJ2-1; a weak D match, TRBD2 (6 bases). The sequenced material came from tumor-adjacent normal liver tissue. The sequence was obtained from a man aged 35-49 years with primary liver carcinoma and hepatitis B virus infection. CDR3 sequence (DNA): TGTGCCAGCTGTACTAGCCTAACTGAGCAGTTCTTC. Translation: CASCTSLTEQFF.